This TCR beta chain was sequenced for a study of T-cell reconstitution after alpha-beta-depleted transplantation in children. TCRbeta library construction was performed incorporating unique molecular identifiers. TCRdb analysed the PCR reads with MiXCR anew, one entry per CDR3 protein. The sample records approximately 520,000 distinct CDR3 sequences, approximately 30% being singletons. Germline assignment: CDR1 DFQATT and CDR2 SNEGSKA (reference sequence). Unmatched junction bases numbered 1, after V lost 2 bases and J lost 0 bases. This CDR3 contains 14 residues. The sequence came from a human donor who donated a stem cell graft to a child with aplastic anemia. The sample was PBMCs from the stem cell graft donor, taken from the stem cell graft. The chain links TRBV20-1 to TRBJ2-1, with 7 bases identical to TRBD1. CDR3 sequence reads: CSARRTGSYNEQFF. In nucleotides, the CDR3 is TGCAGTGCTAGACGGACAGGCTCCTACAATGAGCAGTTCTTC.